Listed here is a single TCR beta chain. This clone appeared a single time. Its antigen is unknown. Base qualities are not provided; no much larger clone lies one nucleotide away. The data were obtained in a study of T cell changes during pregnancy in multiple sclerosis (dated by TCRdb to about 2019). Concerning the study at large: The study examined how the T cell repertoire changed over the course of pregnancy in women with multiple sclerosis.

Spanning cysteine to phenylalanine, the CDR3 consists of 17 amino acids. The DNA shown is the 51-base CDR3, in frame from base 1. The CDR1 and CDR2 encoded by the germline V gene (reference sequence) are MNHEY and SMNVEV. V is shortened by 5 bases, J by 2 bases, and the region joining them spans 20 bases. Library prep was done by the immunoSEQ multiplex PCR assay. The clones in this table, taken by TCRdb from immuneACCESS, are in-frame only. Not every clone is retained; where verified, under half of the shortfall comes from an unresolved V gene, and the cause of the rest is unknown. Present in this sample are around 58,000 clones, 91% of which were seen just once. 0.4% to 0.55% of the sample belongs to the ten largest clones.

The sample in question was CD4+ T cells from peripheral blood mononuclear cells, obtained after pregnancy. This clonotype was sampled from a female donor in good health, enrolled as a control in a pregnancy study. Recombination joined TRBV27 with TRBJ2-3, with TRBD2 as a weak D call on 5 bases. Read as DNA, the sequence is TGTGCCAGCAGTCCCTACGGGCGGACTCTAATCACAGATACGCAGTATTTT. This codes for CASSPYGRTLITDTQYF.